This T cell receptor (beta chain) was sequenced for a study of neurological immune-mediated disorders (dated by TCRdb to between 2018 and 2021). Background on the whole study: Peripheral blood TCR-beta repertoires from patients with HTLV-I-associated myelopathy (HAM/TSP), patients with multiple sclerosis, and healthy controls were compared in the study using UMI-based sequencing. The cohort was made up of 68 subjects, consisting of around 15 HAM/TSP patients, about 35 multiple sclerosis patients and 20 healthy controls. The roughly 99 TCR-beta libraries covered PBMC samples along with longitudinal samples, technical triplicates, and paired sorted CD4+ and CD8+ T-cell subsets.

cDNA synthesis used template-switch 5'RACE with a primer carrying a 10-nucleotide random unique molecular identifier tagging each TCR transcript. Each sequencing run produced over 180 million TCR-beta sequences covering 15-18 subjects. Total RNA was extracted with the RNeasy kit. The KAPA Real-time Library Amplification kit was used to amplify TCR-beta VDJ regions with primers for the TCR constant region and the 5'RACE anchor. A first PCR added sample indexes and Illumina adaptors, after which a second PCR increased the library yield. After Ampure bead purification, the roughly 650 bp TCR product was size-selected on a 2% E-gel SizeSelection system. Before pooling, library quality was checked on a Bioanalyzer, concentration was measured with Qubit, and libraries were quantified with the Kapa Library Quantification kit. An Illumina HiSeq 2500 was used to sequence the libraries paired-end at 2 x 150 bp. To increase sequence diversity, roughly 24-31% phiX was spiked into each library pool. Regarding the original processing steps: The UMI-based MiGEC pipeline processed quality-filtered reads and removed over 90% of raw TCR sequences during error correction. VDJ genes were aligned to IMGT germline references, and each clonotype was defined by a unique CDR3 amino acid sequence together with V-J genes. Clonal expansion, Shannon diversity and CDR3 relatedness were evaluated with VDJtools (CalcPairwiseDistances, ClusterSamples), while phylogenetic trees were built in CLCbio workbench. Expanded clones were defined as having at least 8 unique UMIs, based on coefficient-of-variation modelling across technical triplicates. TCRdb itself trimmed the public reads at Q25 with fastp, ran MiXCR and retained productive beta chains. For every CDR3 protein sequence, its rows merge into one entry that carries the most common genes and DNA. What appears here as the V and J calls and clone size reflects TCRdb's work, not the paper's. For this sample the table gives 35,000 to 45,000 distinct CDR3 sequences, of which around 10% were detected only once. The top ten clonotypes cover less than 5% of the sample.

TCR libraries for sorted subsets were made from 800,000 to 1,000,000 sorted CD4+ or CD8+ T cells. Peripheral blood underwent Ficoll-Hypaque density gradient centrifugation to isolate PBMCs, which were then cryopreserved in liquid nitrogen. The study also sequenced paired sorted CD4+ and CD8+ subsets from healthy controls, HAM/TSP patients and MS patients. This clonotype showed up many times. It has no known antigen specificity. No base-level quality is on record; no much larger clone is a single base apart. Here is what the overall study found, with its caveats: TCR clonal expansion was greatest in HAM/TSP patients and smallest in MS patients, who ranked below even healthy controls. No identical CDR3 amino acid sequences were found to be shared among expanded clones across subjects, suggesting that TCR-beta repertoires were private in all groups.

V is cut by 8 bases and J by 0 bases, and the space between the germline ends is 17 bases. Its CDR3 holds 15 amino acids, cysteine through phenylalanine. Only CDR3 DNA is held: 45 bases, read in frame from base 1. The source of this sequence is a woman in her 30s with HTLV-1-associated myelopathy (HAM/TSP). Here the chain combines TRBV12-3 or TRBV12-4 and TRBJ2-7, with no reliable assignment of the D segment. The source material was CD4+ T cells from blood. This receptor has the CDR3 CASSSYRRTSYEQYF. The base sequence is TGTGCCAGCTCGTCGTACCGCCGCACCTCCTACGAGCAGTACTTC.